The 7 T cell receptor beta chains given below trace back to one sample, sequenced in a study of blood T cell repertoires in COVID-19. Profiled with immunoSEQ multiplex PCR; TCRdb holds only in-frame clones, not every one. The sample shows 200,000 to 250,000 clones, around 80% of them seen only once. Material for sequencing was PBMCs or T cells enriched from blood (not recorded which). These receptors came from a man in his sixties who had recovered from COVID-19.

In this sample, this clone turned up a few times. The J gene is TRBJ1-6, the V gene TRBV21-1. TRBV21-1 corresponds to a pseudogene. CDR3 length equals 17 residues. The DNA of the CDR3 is TGTGCCAGCAGCAAAGCAAGGGCAGGGACTTACCATTCACCCCTCCACTTT. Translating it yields CASSKARAGTYHSPLHF.

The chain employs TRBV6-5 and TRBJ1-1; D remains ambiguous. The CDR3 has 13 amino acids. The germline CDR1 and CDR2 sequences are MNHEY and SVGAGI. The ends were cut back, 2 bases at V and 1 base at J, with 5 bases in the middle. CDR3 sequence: CASSYNRNTEAFF. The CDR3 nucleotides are TGTGCCAGCAGTTACAATAGGAACACTGAAGCTTTCTTT.

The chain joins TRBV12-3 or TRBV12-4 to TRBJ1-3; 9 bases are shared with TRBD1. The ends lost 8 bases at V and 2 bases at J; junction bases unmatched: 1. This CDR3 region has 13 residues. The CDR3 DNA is TGTGCCAGCGGGGACAGGGCTGGAAACACCATATATTTT. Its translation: CASGDRAGNTIYF.

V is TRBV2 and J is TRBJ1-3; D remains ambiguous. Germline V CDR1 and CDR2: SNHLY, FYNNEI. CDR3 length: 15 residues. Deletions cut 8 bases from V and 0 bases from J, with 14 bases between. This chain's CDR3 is CASAPSGISGNTIYF. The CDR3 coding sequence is TGTGCCAGCGCCCCTTCAGGAATCTCTGGAAACACCATATATTTT.

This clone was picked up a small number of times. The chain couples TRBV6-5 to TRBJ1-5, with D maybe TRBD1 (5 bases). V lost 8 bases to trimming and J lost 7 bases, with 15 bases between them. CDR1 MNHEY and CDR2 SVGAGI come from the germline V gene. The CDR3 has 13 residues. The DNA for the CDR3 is TGTGCCAGCTCGCTCAGGGCGGGGCAGCCCCAGCATTTT. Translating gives CASSLRAGQPQHF.

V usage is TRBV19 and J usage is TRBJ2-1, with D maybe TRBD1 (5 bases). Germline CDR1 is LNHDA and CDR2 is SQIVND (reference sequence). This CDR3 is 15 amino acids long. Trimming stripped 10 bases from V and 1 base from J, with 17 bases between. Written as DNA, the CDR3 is TGTGCCACGACCAAAGGGGTTTGGTCCTACAATGAGCAGTTCTTC. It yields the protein CATTKGVWSYNEQFF.

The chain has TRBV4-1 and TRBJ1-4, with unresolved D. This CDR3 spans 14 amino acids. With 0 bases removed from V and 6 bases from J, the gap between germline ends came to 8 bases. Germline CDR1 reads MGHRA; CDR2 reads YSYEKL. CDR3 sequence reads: CASSQDWSDEKLFF. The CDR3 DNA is TGCGCCAGCAGCCAAGATTGGAGTGATGAAAAACTGTTTTTT.